This note documents a single T cell receptor beta chain sequence. A few counts support this clone. No cognate antigen has been identified for it. Per-nucleotide qualities are absent, and no much larger clonotype sits a single base away. The cohort comprised approximately 30 patients with locally advanced or metastatic urothelial carcinoma treated at Memorial Sloan Kettering on a trial protocol. Peripheral blood mononuclear cells were collected pretreatment and during treatment, with between 1 and 8 total time points obtained per patient. The Qiagen DNeasy Blood extraction kit was used to purify genomic DNA from total PBMCs and tumor samples. PBMCs were collected pretreatment and during treatment, and were isolated and stored as previously described. Synthetic TCR analog templates were spiked into each PCR to estimate absolute template abundance from read counts. Using the immunoSEQ assay, TCRbeta CDR3 regions were amplified from genomic DNA with bias-controlled V and J gene primers. Rearranged TCRbeta segments were sequenced at approximately 20X coverage. The paper's processing steps were these. Sequencing errors were corrected by clustering and CDR3s were annotated against IMGT to assign V, D and J genes. Out-of-frame and stop-codon sequences were excluded, and only productive TCRbeta rearrangements were used in downstream analyses. Clonality was computed as one minus Shannon entropy normalized by the log of the number of unique productive sequences. Fisher's exact test with Benjamini-Hochberg correction, using a cutoff of adjusted p below 0.01, was how clones that differed between time points or between blood and tumor were identified. TCRdb took this table from immuneACCESS and kept in-frame rearrangements with V and J called. Such tables lack part of the clones; where checked against another copy, unresolved V genes explain under half of the gap, and the rest is unexplained. V and J calls and clone size are copied from that table; D and trimming were computed from the DNA. The sample table contains tens of thousands of clones; only one count was recorded for around 80% of them. Together, the top ten hold less than 20% of the sample.

These data originate in a study of PD-L1 blockade in urothelial cancer (TCRdb year 2017). In terms of the full investigation: All patients started therapy in about 2014 and received atezolizumab 1,200 mg intravenously every 3 weeks. Durable clinical benefit was defined as a progression-free survival longer than 6 months, and TCR features were additionally tested against progression-free survival and overall survival. Durable clinical benefit was achieved by nine patients and was not achieved by 20 patients. In the same patients who had TCR sequencing, pretreatment tumors also underwent whole exome sequencing and RNA sequencing. An ECOG performance status of 0 or 1 was recorded for the patients, and 0 to 3 prior chemotherapy regimens had been received by the patients. Blood samples were analyzed at two time points: 3 weeks after treatment start (second dose) and 6 weeks after treatment start. About 90% of the 29 patients were males with bladder-origin urothelial cancer, and about 60% of the 29 reported a prior smoking history. Pretreatment blood TCR-seq was available for under 35 patients, at least one posttreatment blood collection was obtained for approximately 25 patients, and tumor TCR-seq was available for approximately 25 patients. Pretreatment tumor samples and matched peripheral blood, collected serially before and after atezolizumab treatment, underwent TCR sequencing. Blood samples gave median yields of around 140,000 T cells and over 80,000 unique TCRs, along with a median clonality of 0.080. An exploratory multi-omic analysis was conducted of the somatic, immune and clinical correlates of response to PD-L1 blockade with atezolizumab in urothelial cancer. Study-wide conclusions, independent of this receptor: Patients with durable benefit showed greater expansion of tumor-associated TCR clones in peripheral blood 3 weeks after starting treatment (n of about 20, p = 0.022). A pretreatment peripheral blood TCR clonality below the median was linked to improved progression-free and overall survival. Because of the small sample size (n ≈ 29) and the many exploratory analyses performed, the results are intended to be regarded as hypothesis-generating.

The germline V gene sets CDR1 to SGHNT and CDR2 to YENEEA. From the cysteine up to the phenylalanine, the CDR3 has a length of 14 residues. The entry retains the CDR3 DNA only, 42 bases that are in frame from base 1. The junction carries 14 bases between V and J, which are trimmed by 5 bases and 4 bases respectively. The chain couples TRBV11-3 to TRBJ1-1, with a tentative D gene TRBD1 over 6 matching bases. The sequence derives from a man in his fifties or sixties with urothelial cancer. The starting material was PBMCs, obtained around atezolizumab (anti-PD-L1) treatment. The DNA reads as follows: TGTGCCAGCAGCGCTCACCAGGGGAGCACTGAAGCTTTCTTT. This gives the protein CASSAHQGSTEAFF.